The 16 T cell receptor beta chains given below trace back to one sample, sequenced in a study of CD8 T cells in ankylosing spondylitis. TCRdb passed the 5' RACE reads through MiXCR, listing each CDR3 protein once. The table records around 39,000 distinct CDR3 sequences, about an eighth of them present only once. Material: synovial fluid, either unsorted or a sorted T cell fraction (not recorded which). These receptors were obtained from a male donor with ankylosing spondylitis.

This clonotype has a handful of counts. This sequence joins TRBV27 and TRBJ2-3; TRBD1 matches at 7 bases. Germline CDR1 and CDR2: MNHEY and SMNVEV (reference sequence). V shed 4 bases, J shed 5 bases, and the junction held 6 bases outside the gene matches. The CDR3 sequence is 14 residues long. Here the CDR3 DNA reads TGTGCCAGCAGTTATCGACAGGGCAGAGATACGCAGTATTTT. Residues: CASSYRQGRDTQYF.

This clonotype occurred a few times. The rearrangement joins TRBV5-1 to TRBJ1-5; 8 bases are a match to TRBD1. The CDR3 covers 14 residues. With 3 bases clipped from V and 5 bases from J, the junction kept 4 bases outside the gene matches. The germline CDR1 and CDR2 sequences are SGHRS and YFSETQ. This CDR3 is CASSWTGLDQPQHF. The CDR3 coding sequence is TGCGCCAGCAGCTGGACAGGGTTGGATCAGCCCCAGCATTTT.

The J gene is TRBJ1-3, the V gene TRBV7-9; 7 bases fit TRBD1. Per germline, CDR1 SEHNR and CDR2 FQNEAQ (reference sequence). J lost 4 bases, V lost 5 bases, and 5 bases had no gene match. CDR3 length equals 14 residues. The CDR3 sequence: CASSPRDSGNTIYF. The CDR3 bases are TGTGCCAGCAGCCCCAGGGACAGCGGAAACACCATATATTTT.

The CDR3 here is CASSLIAGGGYEQYF. As DNA, the CDR3 is TGTGCCAGCAGCTTGATCGCGGGAGGAGGTTACGAGCAGTACTTC. The chain joins TRBV5-4 to TRBJ2-7, with 8 bases aligning to TRBD2. Germline CDR1 reads SGHNT; CDR2 reads YYREEE (reference sequence). This CDR3 is built from 15 residues. The junction had 7 bases not matched to a gene; V was cut back by 1 base and J by 4 bases.

This clonotype was counted many times. The chain joins TRBV6-1 to TRBJ2-1, with D uncertain. This CDR3 has 15 amino acids. The V and J ends lost 6 bases and 1 base respectively, with 13 bases between them. Germline V CDR1 and CDR2: MNHNS, SASEGT. CDR3 DNA sequence: TGTGCCAGCAGACCGTCCCAAGGGTCCTACAATGAGCAGTTCTTC. Its translation: CASRPSQGSYNEQFF.

This clonotype was detected a few times. The genes are TRBV6-2 or TRBV6-3 and TRBJ1-1, with D perhaps matching TRBD1 (5 bases). V was cut by 0 bases and J by 0 bases, with 17 bases left in between. The CDR3 is 18 residues long. Germline V gene sequence: CDR1 MNHEY, CDR2 SVGEGT. The CDR3 sequence is CASSYSDAGALMNTEAFF. In DNA, the CDR3 is TGTGCCAGCAGTTACTCCGACGCTGGGGCCCTTATGAACACTGAAGCTTTCTTT.

Comment on this clonotype: The junction differs from germline at one of its ends, possibly a read error. This chain joins TRBV7-7 and TRBJ2-2; D is ambiguous. Germline V gene lookup returns CDR1 SSHAT and CDR2 FNYEAQ (reference sequence). This CDR3 contains 13 residues. The CDR3: CASSLTRTGELFF. The DNA for the CDR3 is TGTGCTAGCAGCTTAACCAGGACCGGGGAGCTGTTTTTT. Combining the CDR3 with reference TRBV7-7 and TRBJ2-2 gives the whole variable domain GAGVSQSPRYKVTKRGQDVTLRCDPISSHATLYWYQQALGQGPEFLTYFNYEAQPDKSGLPSDRFSAERPEGSISTLTIQRTEQRDSAMYRCASSLTRTGELFFGEGSRLTVL.

This clonotype was counted a few times. The chain couples TRBV7-9 to TRBJ1-2, with 8 bases that match TRBD1. The ends lost 2 bases at V and 2 bases at J; junction bases unmatched: 10. Germline-derived CDR1 and CDR2 are SEHNR and FQNEAQ (reference sequence). The CDR3 has 17 residues. The CDR3 coding sequence is TGTGCCAGCAGCTTATTCGGCTGGACAGGGCAGAACTATGGCTACACCTTC. Translating gives CASSLFGWTGQNYGYTF.

The chain carries TRBV15 and TRBJ2-2; D is undetermined. Germline lookup yields CDR1 LNHNV and CDR2 YYDKDF (reference sequence). Between the trimmed V and J ends, which lost 1 base and 4 bases, there was a span of 10 bases. The CDR3 is 15 residues long. CDR3 bases: TGTGCCACCAGCAGAGTTGCCGAAACCACCGGGGAGCTGTTTTTT. Protein sequence: CATSRVAETTGELFF.

V usage is TRBV28 and J usage is TRBJ2-1; TRBD2 is a possible D gene (5 bases). Per germline, CDR1 MDHEN and CDR2 SYDVKM. Trimming took off 5 bases at V and 9 bases at J, with 26 bases between the two ends. This CDR3 spans 17 amino acids. Here the CDR3 reads CASSEPPESGLWGEQFF. For the CDR3, the DNA is TGTGCCAGCAGTGAGCCCCCTGAGAGCGGTTTGTGGGGTGAGCAGTTCTTC.

The sample holds many counts of this clonotype. The chain is built from TRBV29-1 and TRBJ1-2; D remains ambiguous. CDR1 and CDR2 from the germline V gene are SQVTM and ANQGSEA. V shed 5 bases and J shed 4 bases, with 17 bases lying between them. The CDR3 length is 14 residues. The CDR3 protein is CSVLPGANLYGYTF. The CDR3 DNA reads as TGCAGCGTTTTACCAGGTGCGAACCTCTATGGCTACACCTTC. The full variable domain, rest sourced from reference TRBV29-1 and TRBJ1-2, is SAVISQKPSRDICQRGTSLTIQCQVDSQVTMMFWYRQQPGQSLTLIATANQGSEATYESGFVIDKFPISRPNLTFSTLTVSNMSPEDSSIYLCSVLPGANLYGYTFGSGTRLTVV.

This clonotype occurred a few times. The chain employs TRBV5-6 and TRBJ1-1; D possibly corresponds to TRBD1 (5 bases). CDR1 and CDR2 (germline): SGHDT, YYEEEE. The V and J ends lost 4 bases and 3 bases respectively, with 19 bases between them. There are 16 residues in the CDR3. The chain's CDR3 is CASSLGGRGLDTEAFF. The CDR3 bases are TGTGCCAGCAGCCTGGGGGGACGGGGCCTGGACACTGAAGCTTTCTTT.

This clonotype was observed a handful of times. The chain has TRBV4-3 and TRBJ2-1; D remains unclear. The length of the CDR3 is 14 residues. Per germline, CDR1 LGHNA and CDR2 YSLEER. V was shortened by 0 bases and J by 4 bases, with 7 bases between the two germline ends. DNA for the CDR3: TGCGCCAGCAGCCAAGAAGGGCAGTACAATGAGCAGTTCTTC. Its protein is CASSQEGQYNEQFF.

The chain joins TRBV6-2 or TRBV6-3 to TRBJ2-5, with 10 bases aligning to TRBD2. J lost 7 bases, V lost 6 bases, and 17 bases had no gene match. This CDR3 is built from 17 residues. The V gene's germline CDR1 is MNHEY and CDR2 SVGEGT. CDR3 loop: CASRHPDSGGREGTQYF. CDR3 nucleotide sequence: TGTGCCAGCAGACACCCCGATAGCGGGGGGCGAGAGGGGACCCAGTACTTC.

This clonotype was detected many times. This rearrangement joins TRBV9 to TRBJ2-7; D is possibly TRBD2 (7 bases). The V end lost 3 bases, the J end lost 0 bases, and 10 bases lay between the germline ends. The CDR3 extends over 14 amino acids. CDR1 and CDR2 (germline): SGDLS, YYNGEE. In DNA form, the CDR3 reads TGTGCCAGCAGCGAGGGGGGGAGCTCCTACGAGCAGTACTTC. Translation: CASSEGGSSYEQYF.

With respect to this clonotype: Just one base apart from a much larger clone, this may be a read error. This chain uses TRBV20-1 with TRBJ2-7; tentative D call: TRBD1 (5 bases). The CDR3 loop spans 12 amino acids. The germline V gene encodes CDR1 DFQATT and CDR2 SNEGSKA (reference sequence). The CDR3 nucleotides read TGCACTGGCGGAAGGGGTTCCTACGAGCAGTACTTC. Protein sequence: CTGGRGSYEQYF.